This T cell receptor (beta chain) was captured by sequencing in a study of T cell responses to AZD1222 COVID-19 vaccine (dated by TCRdb to the early 2020s). For the study in its entirety: Because spike-specific TCR depth and breadth did not differ between the two schedules, AZD1222 recipients who got a second dose at roughly 4 weeks were pooled with those who got a second dose at roughly 12 weeks. A total of 233 trial participants underwent TCR sequencing, of whom more than 200 had received two doses of AZD1222 and 26 had received two doses of the MenACWY control vaccine. Trial participants were enrolled into age subgroups of 18-55, 56-69 and 70-plus years, which contained around 150, 28 and 57 TCR-sequenced participants, respectively.

To note about this clone: The antigen it binds to is not known. No base qualities exist here, and no much larger clone lies one base off it.

What the authors observed across the whole study: A significant rise in spike-specific TCR breadth and depth was observed after two AZD1222 doses relative to day 0 and relative to MenACWY recipients. In the small 56-69-year group, the increase in depth fell short of significance, most likely because of low power. Conclusions about previously exposed vaccinees are limited because only a handful of AZD1222 recipients were SARS-CoV-2 seropositive at baseline. Vaccine-associated CD4 TCRs spanned the whole spike protein, with dominant responses in regions 160-218 and 743-854. Epitopes outside the regions mutated in the B.1.351 and B.1.1.7 variants were reportedly recognized by nearly half of the unique spike-specific TCRs. Because no day 14 peak-response samples were available, the repertoires could be characterized only after the peak T cell response. Most participants were white British and females outnumbered males, and the authors suggested that clonal diversity may have been underestimated.

What this sample's time point label stands for: baseline before first vaccination. The vaccinee samples were drawn from two UK trials, COV001 and COV002, one of which was a single-blind randomized controlled phase 2/3 trial testing AZD1222 (ChAdOx1 nCoV-19) in healthy adults. Trial participant PBMC samples were collected at day 0 and day 28 after the second dose for TCRbeta chain sequencing. The germline V gene encodes CDR1 LNHDA and CDR2 SQIVND (reference sequence). The CDR3 runs 16 amino acids, cysteine and phenylalanine included. Only the CDR3 part of the read is kept: 48 bases, read in frame from the first base. V is trimmed back by 6 bases and J by 2 bases, and the junction contains 8 bases that no gene match accounts for. The CDR3 regions of human TCRbeta chains were subjected to immunosequencing. Per the source publication's procedure: Repertoire TCRs were matched against a reference library of SARS-CoV-2-specific TCRs generated with the MIRA antigen-specificity platform. Breadth was defined as the fraction of unique TCRs that were SARS-CoV-2-associated. Depth was defined as the fraction of total T cells that were SARS-CoV-2-associated. Each spike-specific TCR was assigned to its reactive spike region and to a CD4 or CD8 class using the MIRA data. Log10-transformed breadth and depth values were compared by one-way ANOVA with Sidak's multiple comparisons tests. TCRdb obtained this table from immuneACCESS and retained in-frame rearrangements with V and J assigned. These tables miss some clones; where compared with another copy, unresolved V genes account for less than half of the shortfall, and the remainder is unexplained. Clone size and the V and J calls come from that table; the DNA yielded D and trimming. Recorded for this sample are some 120,000 clones; around 85% of them occurred a single time. Together, the top ten hold 5% to 7% of the sample.

The sample here was peripheral blood, taken on day 0 of AZD1222 vaccination. The sequence joins TRBV19 to TRBJ1-5; 9 central bases correspond to TRBD1. The sequence derives from an adult in good health. The CDR3 protein sequence reads: CASRPGTGYGNQPQHF. The DNA reads as follows: TGTGCCAGTAGACCCGGGACAGGGTACGGCAATCAGCCCCAGCATTTT.